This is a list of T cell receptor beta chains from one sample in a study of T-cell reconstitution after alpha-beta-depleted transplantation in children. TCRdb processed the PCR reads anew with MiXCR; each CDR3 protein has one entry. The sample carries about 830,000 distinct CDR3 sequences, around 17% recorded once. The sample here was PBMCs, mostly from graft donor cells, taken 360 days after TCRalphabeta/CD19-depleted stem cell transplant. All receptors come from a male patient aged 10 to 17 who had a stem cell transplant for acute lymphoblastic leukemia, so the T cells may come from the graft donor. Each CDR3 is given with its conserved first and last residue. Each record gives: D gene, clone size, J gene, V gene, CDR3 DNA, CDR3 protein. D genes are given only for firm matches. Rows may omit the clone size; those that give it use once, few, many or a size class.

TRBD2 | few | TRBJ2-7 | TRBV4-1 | TGCGCCAGCAGCCTTTTTAGCGGGAGGGCCTACGAGCAGTACTTC | CASSLFSGRAYEQYF
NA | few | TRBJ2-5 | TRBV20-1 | TGCAGTGCTAGGAGGGGAGAGACCCAGTACTTC | CSARRGETQYF
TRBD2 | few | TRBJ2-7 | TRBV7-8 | TGTGCCAGCAGCTTAGCCCTAGCGGGAGCCTCCTACGAGCAGTACTTC | CASSLALAGASYEQYF
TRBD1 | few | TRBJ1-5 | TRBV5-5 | TGTGCCAGCAGCCACTTCCAGGGGGCGGGCAATCAGCCCCAGCATTTT | CASSHFQGAGNQPQHF
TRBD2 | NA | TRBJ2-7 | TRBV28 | TGTGCCAGCACCCTAGCGGGAGGGCCGAACGAGCAGTACTTC | CASTLAGGPNEQYF
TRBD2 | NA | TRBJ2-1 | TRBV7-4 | TGTGCCAGCAGCTTACGGAACGGGCTAACGGGACTAGCGCTTGGCCACAATGAGCAGTTCTTC | CASSLRNGLTGLALGHNEQFF
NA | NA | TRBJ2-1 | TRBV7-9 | TGTGCCTCTCGGGCCGGCTTGGAGCAGTTCTTC | CASRAGLEQFF
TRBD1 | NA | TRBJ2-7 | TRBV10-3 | TGTGCCAGCAACCCCGGGACAGTCTCCTACGAGCAGTACTTC | CASNPGTVSYEQYF
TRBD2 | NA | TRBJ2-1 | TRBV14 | TGTGCCAGCAGCCTCCCGGGACTAGCGGGGGGGGGGATCAATGAGCAGTTCTTC | CASSLPGLAGGGINEQFF
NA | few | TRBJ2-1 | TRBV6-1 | TGTGCCAGCAGCCCCGAGGACTGGATCAATGAGCAGTTCTTC | CASSPEDWINEQFF
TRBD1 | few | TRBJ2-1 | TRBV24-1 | TGTGCCACCCGGCGGACAGGGGTCAATGAGCAGTTCTTC | CATRRTGVNEQFF
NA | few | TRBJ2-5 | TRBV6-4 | TGTGCCGGAGGTGCGGAGACCCAGTACTTC | CAGGAETQYF
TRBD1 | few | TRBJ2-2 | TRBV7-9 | TGTGCCAGCAGCACAGCCCTGACAGGGTCGAGCGGGGAGCTGTTTTTT | CASSTALTGSSGELFF
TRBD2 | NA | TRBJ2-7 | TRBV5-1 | TGCGCCAGCAGCTTGGAGCCAGCGGGAGACTACGAGCAGTACTTC | CASSLEPAGDYEQYF
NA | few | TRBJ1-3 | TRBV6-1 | TGTGCCAGCAGTGAACTTTGGGGCCTCTCTGGAAACACCATATATTTT | CASSELWGLSGNTIYF
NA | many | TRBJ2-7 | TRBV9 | TGTGCCAGCAGCGTAGAACAGACCGAGCAGTACTTC | CASSVEQTEQYF
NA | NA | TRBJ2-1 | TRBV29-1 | TGCAGCACGGGGGTGGGGTCCCCGTACAATGAGCAGTTCTTC | CSTGVGSPYNEQFF
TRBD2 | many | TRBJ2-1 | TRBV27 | TGTGCCAGCAGTTTGGGGACTAGCGGTTTCAATGAGCAGTTCTTC | CASSLGTSGFNEQFF
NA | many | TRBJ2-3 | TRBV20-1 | TGCAGTGCTCTTGGCGATACGCAGTATTTT | CSALGDTQYF
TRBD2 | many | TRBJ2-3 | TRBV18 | TGTGCCAGCTCTCCCCTAGCGGGAGCTACAGATACGCAGTATTTT | CASSPLAGATDTQYF
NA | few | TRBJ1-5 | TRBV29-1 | TGCAGCGCTCTCGCCGCGACAGGCAATCAGCCCCAGCATTTT | CSALAATGNQPQHF
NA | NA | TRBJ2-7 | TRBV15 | TGTGCCACCAGCGAACTAGGGAGCGCCTACGAGCAGTACTTC | CATSELGSAYEQYF
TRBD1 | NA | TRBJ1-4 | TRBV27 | TGTGCCAGCAGTTCCCGGACAGGGGGCTACGGTAATGAAAAACTGTTTTTT | CASSSRTGGYGNEKLFF
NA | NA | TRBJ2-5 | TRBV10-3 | TGTGCCATCGGACTCTCGGTAGGGGAGACCCAGTACTTC | CAIGLSVGETQYF
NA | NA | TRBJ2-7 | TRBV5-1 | TGCGCCAGCAGTTTGACCGGGACGGAGTCTTACGAGCAGTACTTC | CASSLTGTESYEQYF
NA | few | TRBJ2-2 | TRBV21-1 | TGTGCCAGCAGCCCGAGCCGGGGGACATACCCCGGGGAGCTGTTTTTT | CASSPSRGTYPGELFF
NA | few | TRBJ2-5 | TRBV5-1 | TGCGCCAGCAGCTTGGAATCCTGGGGGGATCAAGAGACCCAGTACTTC | CASSLESWGDQETQYF
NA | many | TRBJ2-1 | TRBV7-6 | TGTGCCAGCAGCTTAGTCCTCTACAATGAGCAGTTCTTC | CASSLVLYNEQFF
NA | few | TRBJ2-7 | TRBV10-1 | TGCGCCAGCAGTGAGTGGAATTCCTACGAGCAGTACTTC | CASSEWNSYEQYF
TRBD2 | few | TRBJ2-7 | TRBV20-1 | TGCAGTTCGGGGAGGGTATACGAGCAGTACTTC | CSSGRVYEQYF
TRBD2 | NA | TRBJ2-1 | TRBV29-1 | TGCAGCGGGGGACTAGCGGACTACAATGAGCAGTTCTTC | CSGGLADYNEQFF
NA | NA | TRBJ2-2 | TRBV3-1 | TGTGCCAGCAGCCAAGACAGGGTAGCCGGGGAGCTGTTTTTT | CASSQDRVAGELFF
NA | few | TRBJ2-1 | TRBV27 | TGTGCCAGCAGTTTTAGGCTTGGGAGCTCCTACAATGAGCAGTTCTTC | CASSFRLGSSYNEQFF
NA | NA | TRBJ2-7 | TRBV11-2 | TGTGCCAGCACTCAGGGTGCGGGTGGGTCCTACGAGCAGTACTTC | CASTQGAGGSYEQYF
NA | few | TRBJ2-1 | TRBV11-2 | TGTGCCAGCAGCAAAACTAGCTTTGGCCTCGGTTACAATGAGCAGTTCTTC | CASSKTSFGLGYNEQFF